What follows is one TCR beta chain and its context. Its antigen is not known. Attachment of unique molecular identifiers to individual cDNA molecules was performed. One entry per CDR3 protein results from TCRdb running MiXCR on the 5' RACE reads. The data contain over 30,000 distinct CDR3 sequences, approximately 6% of them seen just once; the ten biggest clones take up 7.6%. The data were obtained in a study of early T cells in non-severe SARS-CoV-2 infection. About the research overall: Sequencing targeted bulk RNA from unsorted whole blood, leaving chains unpaired. Study-wide results and limits: Private and CD4 specificities were missed by VDJdb matching, which favored anti-spike CD8 responses.

J gave up 2 bases and V 7 bases, and 6 bases lay outside the gene matches. This CDR3 region has 14 residues. Germline-derived CDR1 and CDR2 are MDHEN and SYDVKM. The sample consisted of whole blood. The sequence was obtained from an adult who was a healthcare worker with PCR-confirmed SARS-CoV-2 infection or an uninfected control (not recorded which). The V call is TRBV28, the J call TRBJ2-7; 9 bases are shared with TRBD2. This CDR3 is CASKDSGGTYEQYF. The CDR3 nucleotides read TGTGCCAGCAAGGACAGCGGGGGGACCTACGAGCAGTACTTC.